Below, 27 T cell receptor beta chains from the same sample are listed, as sequenced in a study of cytomegalovirus exposure and HLA in healthy donors. Only in-frame clones appear in the TCRdb table, and some are missing; sequencing was by immunoSEQ multiplex PCR. The data contain some 170,000 clones, 80% to 90% of them singletons. The source material was PBMCs. The source of these receptors is a woman younger than 30 in good health and CMV-seronegative.

The gene calls are TRBV18 and TRBJ1-1; the match to TRBD1 covers 10 bases. J was trimmed by 1 base and V by 6 bases; bases with no gene match: 14. Germline V lookup: CDR1 KGHSH, CDR2 LQKENI. This CDR3 has 18 amino acids. DNA of the CDR3: TGTGCCAGCTCGGGGACAGGGGAGATAGGGGCGGCGAACACTGAAGCTTTCTTT. Translation gives CASSGTGEIGAANTEAFF.

This CDR3 reads CASSPTGAGANVLTF. CDR3 nucleotide sequence: TGCGCCAGCAGCCCGACAGGGGCTGGGGCCAACGTCCTGACTTTC. The J gene is TRBJ2-6, the V gene TRBV4-1; TRBD1 matches at 8 bases. The V gene's germline CDR1 is MGHRA and CDR2 YSYEKL. This CDR3 contains 15 residues. Losses at the gene ends were 4 bases for V and 2 bases for J; bases not matched to a gene: 1.

V is TRBV5-1 and J is TRBJ2-1; weak D call: TRBD2 (5 bases). This CDR3 spans 14 amino acids. Trimming removed 4 bases at V and 9 bases at J, with 17 bases between. Germline CDR1 is SGHRS and CDR2 is YFSETQ. CDR3 amino acids: CASSPGPWEIEQFF. CDR3 coding DNA: TGCGCCAGCAGCCCCGGGCCATGGGAGATTGAGCAGTTCTTC.

The chain links TRBV5-1 to TRBJ1-1, with 7 bases lining up with TRBD1. The CDR3 spans 14 residues. The germline gives CDR1 SGHRS, CDR2 YFSETQ. Germline trimming cut 5 bases from V and 1 base from J; bases unmatched to any gene: 5. The CDR3 protein is CASSLGQANTEAFF. CDR3 coding DNA: TGCGCCAGCAGTCTTGGACAGGCGAACACTGAAGCTTTCTTT. The full variable domain, with the rest looked up from reference TRBV5-1 and TRBJ1-1, is KAGVTQTPRYLIKTRGQQVTLSCSPISGHRSVSWYQQTPGQGLQFLFEYFSETQRNKGNFPGRFSGRQFSNSRSEMNVSTLELGDSALYLCASSLGQANTEAFFGQGTRLTVV.

The rearrangement links TRBV4-3 to TRBJ2-4; 16 bases fit TRBD2. The junction had 11 bases not matched to a gene; V was cut back by 4 bases and J by 2 bases. This CDR3 is 20 amino acids long. CDR1 and CDR2 from the germline V gene are LGHNA and YSLEER. The CDR3 region is CASSRLGLAGGTGPKNIQYF. The CDR3 DNA is TGCGCCAGCAGCCGCCTGGGACTAGCGGGGGGGACCGGACCCAAAAACATTCAGTACTTC.

The V gene is TRBV6-5, the J gene TRBJ1-2, with 7 bases that match TRBD1. This CDR3 has 14 amino acids. From germline, CDR1 is MNHEY and CDR2 SVGAGI. After removal of 4 bases from V and 6 bases from J, the junction contained 8 bases not matched to a gene. CDR3 loop: CASSSLWTGHGYTF. The CDR3 region has the DNA TGTGCCAGCAGTTCCCTTTGGACAGGACATGGCTACACCTTC.

The chain links TRBV4-1 to TRBJ2-7; tentative D call: TRBD1 (6 bases). The CDR3 has 18 residues. The germline V gene encodes CDR1 MGHRA and CDR2 YSYEKL. The V end lost 0 bases, the J end lost 4 bases, and 22 bases lay between the germline ends. For the CDR3, the DNA is TGCGCCAGCAGCCAAGAAACCTACAGGGTTGGTGGTGAGTACGAGCAGTACTTC. Its protein product is CASSQETYRVGGEYEQYF.

The V and J genes are TRBV19 and TRBJ2-7; TRBD1 matches 7 bases. J lost 1 base, V lost 6 bases, and 9 bases had no gene match. The germline gives CDR1 LNHDA, CDR2 SQIVND (reference sequence). This CDR3 is built from 15 residues. The CDR3 nucleotides read TGTGCCAGTAGCTATTCCGGGACAGCTTCCTACGAGCAGTACTTC. Translated, it gives CASSYSGTASYEQYF.

V usage is TRBV25-1 and J usage is TRBJ2-7; possible D gene TRBD2, 7 bases. The germline V gene encodes CDR1 MGHDK and CDR2 SYGVNS. The CDR3 runs to 17 residues. V was trimmed by 1 base and J by 4 bases, leaving 20 bases between them. DNA for the CDR3: TGTGCCAGCAGTGAATTGGGGGGGCTGGCCGCGCAATACGAGCAGTACTTC. This encodes CASSELGGLAAQYEQYF.

The rearrangement uses TRBV11-2 and TRBJ2-3; TRBD2 aligns across 9 bases. This CDR3 spans 15 amino acids. Germline CDR1 SGHAT, CDR2 FQNNGV. Trimming at V came to 3 bases and at J to 4 bases, leaving 5 bases not matched to a gene. The CDR3 DNA reads TGTGCCAGCAGCTTTAGACTAGCGGACCCAGATACGCAGTATTTT. It yields the protein CASSFRLADPDTQYF.

Only one count was recorded for this clone. The CDR3 nucleotides are TGCGCCAGCAGCCAAGGGGGCACGCTAAACTATGGCTACACCTTC. It yields the protein CASSQGGTLNYGYTF. The chain recombines TRBV4-1 with TRBJ1-2, with a weak D call TRBD1 (5 bases). The CDR3 covers 15 residues. Germline V lookup: CDR1 MGHRA, CDR2 YSYEKL. Trimming stripped 1 base from V and 2 bases from J, with 11 bases between.

This chain joins TRBV15 and TRBJ2-3, with TRBD2 identical over 7 bases. The CDR3 is 16 residues long. The V segment lost 0 bases and the J segment 4 bases; nucleotides outside the gene matches: 7. Germline lookup yields CDR1 LNHNV and CDR2 YYDKDF (reference sequence). CDR3 bases: TGTGCCACCAGCAGAGATCGCCGCGGGAGTGCAGATACGCAGTATTTT. Amino acid sequence: CATSRDRRGSADTQYF.

This clone was seen only a few times. This chain uses TRBV7-2 with TRBJ2-7, with 8 bases matching TRBD1. V dropped 5 bases and J dropped 6; count of bases not matched to a gene: 9. Germline CDR1 SGHTA, CDR2 FQGNSA. CDR3 size: 14 residues. The CDR3 DNA follows: TGTGCCAGCAGCCCCGGACAGGGCTCTGCCGAGCAGTACTTC. It codes for CASSPGQGSAEQYF.

This clone was counted only a few times. The rearrangement joins TRBV10-2 to TRBJ1-2; 7 nucleotides line up with TRBD1. The trim removed 2 bases at V and 8 bases at J, leaving 8 bases unmatched. This CDR3 spans 14 amino acids. Germline V gene lookup returns CDR1 WSHSY and CDR2 SAAADI. This CDR3 reads CASSERQGVRGYTF. The CDR3 DNA reads as TGCGCCAGCAGTGAGAGACAGGGAGTGCGGGGCTACACCTTC.

This rearrangement joins TRBV9 to TRBJ2-5, with TRBD2 as a possible D gene (7 bases). V was shortened by 3 bases and J by 5 bases, with 11 bases between the two germline ends. The CDR3 has 13 residues. The germline gives CDR1 SGDLS, CDR2 YYNGEE. Written as DNA, the CDR3 is TGTGCCAGCAGCGGGGGGGGCTTGGAGACCCAGTACTTC. This codes for CASSGGGLETQYF.

The CDR3 region has the DNA TGTGCCAGCATTTTAAGGGACAGAATGAATCAGCCCCAGCATTTT. This sequence encodes CASILRDRMNQPQHF. The rearrangement joins TRBV6-1 to TRBJ1-5, with 7 bases lining up with TRBD1. Per germline, CDR1 MNHNS and CDR2 SASEGT. J lost 4 bases, V lost 7 bases, and 10 bases had no gene match. The CDR3 extends over 15 amino acids.

The chain employs TRBV5-6 and TRBJ2-3; 8 bases agree with TRBD2. From germline, CDR1 is SGHDT and CDR2 YYEEEE. The CDR3 is made up of 16 amino acids. Losses at the gene ends were 4 bases for V and 0 bases for J; bases not matched to a gene: 7. Written as DNA, the CDR3 is TGTGCCAGCAGCCTCAGAGCGGGGGATAGCACAGATACGCAGTATTTT. It is translated as CASSLRAGDSTDTQYF.

V is TRBV5-1 and J is TRBJ2-7, with 10 bases fitting TRBD2. With 4 bases clipped from V and 2 bases from J, the junction kept 18 bases outside the gene matches. The germline gives CDR1 SGHRS, CDR2 YFSETQ. There are 19 residues in the CDR3. Here the CDR3 reads CASSGTGTSVTLSTYEQYF. CDR3 nucleotides: TGCGCCAGCAGCGGCACCGGGACTAGCGTAACCCTATCAACCTACGAGCAGTACTTC.

This sequence joins TRBV9 and TRBJ2-2, with 7 bases matching TRBD2. V was pared by 4 bases and J by 6 bases, with 12 bases of the junction left unmatched. This CDR3 comprises 16 residues. The germline V gene encodes CDR1 SGDLS and CDR2 YYNGEE. The CDR3 nucleotides are TGTGCCAGCAGCCAATATGGGAGGGAGTCAGCCGGGGAGCTGTTTTTT. It codes for CASSQYGRESAGELFF.

The V gene is TRBV6-6, the J gene TRBJ1-5; D unresolved. Trimming removed 4 bases from V and 0 bases from J, with 10 bases in between. CDR3 length: 15 amino acids. CDR1 and CDR2 (germline): MNHNY, SVGAGI (reference sequence). The CDR3 loop is CASSLAVISNQPQHF. DNA for the CDR3: TGTGCCAGCAGTTTGGCAGTCATTAGCAATCAGCCCCAGCATTTT.

The chain combines TRBV14 with TRBJ2-2; D uncertain. The CDR3 length is 13 residues. The germline CDR1 and CDR2 sequences are SGHDN and FVKESK. The ends were cut back, 0 bases at V and 8 bases at J, with 7 bases in the middle. CDR3 nucleotides: TGTGCCAGCAGCCAAGATAATCAGGGGGAGCTGTTTTTT. This codes for CASSQDNQGELFF.

The V and J genes are TRBV27 and TRBJ1-4; 8 bases are a match to TRBD1. Germline loops: CDR1 MNHEY, CDR2 SMNVEV (reference sequence). The CDR3 is 15 amino acids. J gave up 4 bases and V 3 bases, and 4 bases lay outside the gene matches. CDR3 sequence reads: CASSFGTGVNEKLFF. CDR3 DNA sequence: TGTGCCAGCAGTTTTGGGACAGGCGTTAATGAAAAACTGTTTTTT.

The V call is TRBV30, the J call TRBJ1-3, with D perhaps TRBD1 (5 bases). This CDR3 region has 15 residues. Germline assignment: CDR1 GTSNPN and CDR2 SVGIG (reference sequence). Trimming took 3 bases from V and 1 from J, leaving 13 bases between them. CDR3 in DNA: TGTGCCTGGAGCGGGGACTCACCATCTGGAAACACCATATATTTT. Residues: CAWSGDSPSGNTIYF.

This clone has a single count. The V and J genes are TRBV5-8 and TRBJ2-7, with TRBD1 as a possible D gene (6 bases). Trimming removed 5 bases at V and 3 bases at J, with 12 bases between. The CDR3 is 13 amino acids. CDR1 SGHTS and CDR2 YDEGEE come from the germline V gene. The chain's CDR3 is CASRPRGLYEQYF. The CDR3, as DNA: TGTGCCAGCAGACCCAGGGGTCTCTACGAGCAGTACTTC.

As regards this clone: At one end, the junction sequence differs from germline, possibly due to a read error. This chain uses TRBV2 with TRBJ1-1; D not resolved. The V gene's germline CDR1 is SNHLY and CDR2 FYNNEI. The CDR3 contains 15 residues. CDR3 residues: CASTERSGKNTEAFF. The CDR3 region has the DNA TGTGCCAGCACTGAAAGGTCAGGAAAGAACACTGAAGCTTTCTTT. The full variable domain, with the rest looked up from reference TRBV2 and TRBJ1-1, is EPEVTQTPSHQVTQMGQEVILRCVPISNHLYFYWYRQILGQKVEFLVSFYNNEISEKSEIFDDQFSVERPDGSNFTLKIRSTKLEDSAMYFCASTERSGKNTEAFFGQGTRLTVV.

In its sample, this clone was seen once. This chain connects TRBV13 to TRBJ2-1; 10 bases match TRBD2. This CDR3 is 17 amino acids long. Germline CDR1 and CDR2: PRHDT and FYEKMQ (reference sequence). The V and J ends lost 6 bases and 7 bases, in that order; junction bases with no gene match: 15. Written as DNA, the CDR3 is TGTGCCAGCAGTTACTACCGGGCTAGCGGGAGTCTGAATGAGCAGTTCTTC. This encodes CASSYYRASGSLNEQFF.

The rearrangement uses TRBV9 and TRBJ2-3; 11 bases map to TRBD2. This CDR3 region has 20 residues. Unmatched junction bases numbered 19, after V lost 7 bases and J lost 0 bases. Germline values: CDR1 SGDLS, CDR2 YYNGEE. CDR3 in DNA: TGTGCCAGCTCCTTGGGGGCACTAGCGGGGGTTAAAACTAGCACAGATACGCAGTATTTT. This sequence encodes CASSLGALAGVKTSTDTQYF.